The rows below give T cell receptor beta chains drawn from one sample of a study of radiotherapy plus CTLA-4 blockade in lung cancer. Clones were read by immunoSEQ multiplex PCR, and TCRdb kept only the in-frame ones, dropping some. The repertoire holds tens of thousands of clones, with 80% to 90% as singletons. The sequencing here drew on peripheral blood, taken from a patient treated with radiotherapy plus ipilimumab. Receptors were obtained from a human donor with non-small cell lung cancer whose response to radiotherapy plus ipilimumab could not be evaluated. The CDR3 runs from the conserved cysteine through the conserved F or W. Each record gives: CDR3 protein, CDR3 DNA, J gene, D gene, clone size, V gene. A D gene is named only where the DNA matches it firmly. Not every row has a clone size; where given, it reads once, few, many or a size class.

CDR3aa: CAWSKGLQGEPYDQPQHF; CDR3nt: TGTGCCTGGAGTAAAGGCTTACAGGGGGAACCATACGATCAGCCCCAGCATTTT; j_gene: TRBJ1-5; d_gene: TRBD1; abundance: few; v_gene: TRBV30
CDR3aa: CASSYSRQGTDTQYF; CDR3nt: TGTGCCAGCAGTTACTCGAGACAGGGCACAGATACGCAGTATTTT; j_gene: TRBJ2-3; d_gene: .; abundance: .; v_gene: TRBV6-5
CDR3aa: CASQGANEKLFF; CDR3nt: TGTGCCAGTCAAGGGGCTAATGAAAAACTGTTTTTT; j_gene: TRBJ1-4; d_gene: .; abundance: .; v_gene: TRBV28
CDR3aa: CASSFVVTEAFF; CDR3nt: TGTGCCAGCAGCTTTGTTGTAACTGAAGCTTTCTTT; j_gene: TRBJ1-1; d_gene: .; abundance: .; v_gene: TRBV5-6
CDR3aa: CASSTPGQAYGYTF; CDR3nt: TGTGCCAGCAGTACTCCGGGACAGGCCTATGGCTACACCTTC; j_gene: TRBJ1-2; d_gene: TRBD1; abundance: .; v_gene: TRBV2
CDR3aa: CASSAQTGYPKDTQYF; CDR3nt: TGTGCCAGCAGTGCCCAGACAGGGTATCCAAAAGATACGCAGTATTTT; j_gene: TRBJ2-3; d_gene: TRBD1; abundance: .; v_gene: TRBV6-1
CDR3aa: CASSSDMEQYF; CDR3nt: TGTGCCAGCAGCTCAGATATGGAGCAGTACTTC; j_gene: TRBJ2-7; d_gene: .; abundance: .; v_gene: TRBV7-9
CDR3aa: CASSRETQYF; CDR3nt: TGTGCCAGCAGTCGAGAGACCCAGTACTTC; j_gene: TRBJ2-5; d_gene: .; abundance: few; v_gene: TRBV28
CDR3aa: CASSLGGTGVGETQYF; CDR3nt: TGTGCCAGCAGCTTGGGGGGCACAGGGGTCGGAGAGACCCAGTACTTC; j_gene: TRBJ2-5; d_gene: TRBD1; abundance: .; v_gene: TRBV5-4
CDR3aa: CASSFLTGITDTQYF; CDR3nt: TGTGCCAGCAGCTTTTTGACAGGGATCACAGATACGCAGTATTTT; j_gene: TRBJ2-3; d_gene: TRBD1; abundance: .; v_gene: TRBV11-2
CDR3aa: CASSVGWGLDNEQFF; CDR3nt: TGTGCCAGCAGCGTAGGGTGGGGACTAGACAATGAGCAGTTCTTC; j_gene: TRBJ2-1; d_gene: TRBD2; abundance: .; v_gene: TRBV9
CDR3aa: CASSFSGGPTQYF; CDR3nt: TGTGCCAGCAGTTTTAGCGGGGGTCCGACCCAGTACTTC; j_gene: TRBJ2-5; d_gene: TRBD2; abundance: few; v_gene: TRBV28
CDR3aa: CASSASTGRNTEAFF; CDR3nt: TGTGCCAGCAGCGCCTCTACAGGGCGGAACACTGAAGCTTTCTTT; j_gene: TRBJ1-1; d_gene: .; abundance: .; v_gene: TRBV7-3
CDR3aa: CASSEIQGLGQPQHF; CDR3nt: TGTGCCAGCAGTGAGATACAGGGATTGGGTCAGCCCCAGCATTTT; j_gene: TRBJ1-5; d_gene: .; abundance: .; v_gene: TRBV6-1
CDR3aa: CASSSQTYQETQYF; CDR3nt: TGTGCCAGCAGCTCACAAACGTACCAAGAGACCCAGTACTTC; j_gene: TRBJ2-5; d_gene: .; abundance: .; v_gene: TRBV5-6
CDR3aa: CASSLIAASGLKNIQYF; CDR3nt: TGTGCCAGCAGTTTAATAGCTGCTAGCGGGCTGAAAAACATTCAGTACTTC; j_gene: TRBJ2-4; d_gene: TRBD2; abundance: once; v_gene: TRBV27
CDR3aa: CASTQSGTDTQYF; CDR3nt: TGTGCCAGCACCCAGAGCGGGACAGATACGCAGTATTTT; j_gene: TRBJ2-3; d_gene: .; abundance: few; v_gene: TRBV7-9
CDR3aa: CAWDPGRSYNEQFF; CDR3nt: TGTGCCTGGGATCCGGGTCGCTCCTACAATGAGCAGTTCTTC; j_gene: TRBJ2-1; d_gene: .; abundance: .; v_gene: TRBV30
CDR3aa: CASQGEEKLFF; CDR3nt: TGTGCCAGCCAGGGGGAAGAAAAACTGTTTTTT; j_gene: TRBJ1-4; d_gene: TRBD1; abundance: .; v_gene: TRBV28
CDR3aa: CASSPAGVASGAGELFF; CDR3nt: TGTGCCAGCAGCCCAGCGGGGGTGGCTAGCGGGGCCGGGGAGCTGTTTTTT; j_gene: TRBJ2-2; d_gene: TRBD2; abundance: .; v_gene: TRBV9
CDR3aa: CASSPSRLAGDQETQYF; CDR3nt: TGTGCCAGTAGTCCCTCCCGACTAGCGGGAGATCAAGAGACCCAGTACTTC; j_gene: TRBJ2-5; d_gene: TRBD2; abundance: once; v_gene: TRBV19
CDR3aa: CASSLRGGFGETQYF; CDR3nt: TGTGCCAGCAGTTTAAGGGGAGGGTTTGGGGAGACCCAGTACTTC; j_gene: TRBJ2-5; d_gene: TRBD2; abundance: .; v_gene: TRBV28
CDR3aa: CASSLGRTGGTDEQYF; CDR3nt: TGCGCCAGCAGCTTGGGTCGGACAGGGGGAACTGACGAGCAGTACTTC; j_gene: TRBJ2-7; d_gene: TRBD1; abundance: .; v_gene: TRBV5-1